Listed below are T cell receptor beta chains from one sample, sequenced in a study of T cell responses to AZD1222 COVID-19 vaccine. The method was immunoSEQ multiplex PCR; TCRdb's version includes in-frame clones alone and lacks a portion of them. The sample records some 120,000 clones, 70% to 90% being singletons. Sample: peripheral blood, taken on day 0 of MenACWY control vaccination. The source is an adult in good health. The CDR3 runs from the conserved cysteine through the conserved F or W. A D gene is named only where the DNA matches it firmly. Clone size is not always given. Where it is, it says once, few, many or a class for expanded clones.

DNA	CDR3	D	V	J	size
TGCGCCAGCAGCCCCGGGCAGGGGATTTCGGATACGCAGTATTTT	CASSPGQGISDTQYF	.	TRBV4-3	TRBJ2-3	.
TGTGCCAGCACCCCGGCGGGGGTTGGGGAGACCCAGTACTTC	CASTPAGVGETQYF	TRBD2	TRBV5-6	TRBJ2-5	.
TGTGCCAGCTCACCGAGCTGGGACAGAAAATATGAAAAACTGTTTTTT	CASSPSWDRKYEKLFF	TRBD1	TRBV18	TRBJ1-4	.
TGCGCCAGCAGCTCACAACCCCTTTGGGGTGGAGCTAACAATGAGCAGTTCTTC	CASSSQPLWGGANNEQFF	.	TRBV5-1	TRBJ2-1	.
TGTGCCAGCGTCTTGGGTAGCTCTGGAAACACCATATATTTT	CASVLGSSGNTIYF	.	TRBV5-4	TRBJ1-3	.
TGTGCCAGTAGTATCCCCAACAGGGGGGGGGTGCAGTTCTTC	CASSIPNRGGVQFF	.	TRBV19	TRBJ2-1	.
TGTGCCAGCACCCCCGGCAAGGGAAGGGACTATGGCTACACCTTC	CASTPGKGRDYGYTF	.	TRBV5-6	TRBJ1-2	.
TGTGCCAGTAGTTTCGAGCGGGGGGGCCACAATGAGCAGTTCTTC	CASSFERGGHNEQFF	TRBD2	TRBV19	TRBJ2-1	.
TGTGCCAGCAGTTATAGCCCCCGCGAGGGCCCTCTGAGTGAGACCCAGTACTTC	CASSYSPREGPLSETQYF	.	TRBV6-2/TRBV6-3	TRBJ2-5	.
TGCGCCAGCAGCGCGGCAGGGGACTCCTACGAGCAGTACTTC	CASSAAGDSYEQYF	.	TRBV5-1	TRBJ2-7	.
TGCGCCAGCGCCCAAGTGGACAGTAGGAATTCACCCCTCCACTTT	CASAQVDSRNSPLHF	.	TRBV5-1	TRBJ1-6	.
TGTGCCAGCAGTCCCCTCTGGGCGGGGGGTCGCCAAGAGACCCAGTACTTC	CASSPLWAGGRQETQYF	TRBD2	TRBV28	TRBJ2-5	.
TGTGCCAGCAGCTCCACCCAGGGGAACAATGAGCAGTTCTTC	CASSSTQGNNEQFF	.	TRBV11-3	TRBJ2-1	once
TGTGCCAGCAGTGACGGGCACGGTGGGAATTCACCCCTCCACTTT	CASSDGHGGNSPLHF	.	TRBV6-4	TRBJ1-6	.
TGCGCCAGCAGCGGAGGACAGGGGACGTTTAATGAAAAACTGTTTTTT	CASSGGQGTFNEKLFF	TRBD1	TRBV5-1	TRBJ1-4	.
TGTGCTAGTGGACCCAGGGGGTTCTCTGGAAACACCATATATTTT	CASGPRGFSGNTIYF	TRBD1	TRBV12-5	TRBJ1-3	.
TGTGCCAGCAGCTTTAGCGGGGCTGAAGAGACCCAGTACTTC	CASSFSGAEETQYF	TRBD2	TRBV5-4	TRBJ2-5	.
TGTGCCAGTAAGACCGGCACAGGGAATGCTGAAGCTTTCTTT	CASKTGTGNAEAFF	.	TRBV19	TRBJ1-1	.